Below, 29 T cell receptor beta chains from the same sample are listed, as sequenced in a study of regulatory T cells in long-lasting Graves disease (dated by TCRdb to about 2021). To prepare the library, multiplex PCR was applied. The sequencer listed for this sample is Illumina HiSeq 4000. TCR beta libraries were built with iRepertoire HTBI primers and Arm-PCR amplification of CDR3 regions. Using fastp at Q25 and MiXCR, TCRdb reprocessed the public reads and kept productive beta chains. Identical CDR3 protein sequences are pooled into one entry, listed with their most common genes and DNA. The sample table lists 450,000 to 600,000 distinct CDR3 sequences, roughly 15% of them with a count of one. The ten largest clones add up to 9% to 15% of the sample. Interpreted using the paper, the time point label stands for: newly diagnosed GD, antithyroid drugs for less than 3 months. RNA was extracted from PBMCs in TRIzol for both TCR sequencing and RNA sequencing.

These data also formed part of another study, on T cells in Graves' hyperthyroidism and ophthalmopathy.

Specimen: peripheral blood mononuclear cells (PBMCs), collected at new diagnosis, from a patient treated with antithyroid drugs. Source of these receptors: a middle-aged man with Graves disease. Donor details come from another sample of the same person, matched by shared clones.

This clonotype has a handful of counts. V usage is TRBV7-2 and J usage is TRBJ2-3; D is unresolved. V dropped 5 bases and J dropped 4 bases, with 10 bases sitting between them. This CDR3 is 13 amino acids long. Germline V gene lookup returns CDR1 SGHTA and CDR2 FQGNSA. CDR3 protein: CASSHVISDTQYF. CDR3 bases: TGTGCCAGCAGCCACGTAATCTCAGATACGCAGTATTTT.

This clonotype has a count of ten or more. This rearrangement joins TRBV20-1 to TRBJ2-5; tentatively, D is TRBD1 (5 bases). This CDR3 has 13 residues. CDR1 DFQATT and CDR2 SNEGSKA come from the germline V gene (reference sequence). V was clipped by 5 bases and J by 1 base, with 11 bases between them. CDR3 sequence: CSAFSDSQETQYF. Written as DNA, the CDR3 is TGCAGTGCTTTTTCCGACAGCCAAGAGACCCAGTACTTC.

Here the CDR3 reads CASSEGLINNSPLHF. The CDR3 DNA is TGTGCCAGCAGCGAAGGACTGATTAATAATTCACCCCTCCACTTT. The gene calls are TRBV9 and TRBJ1-6; D is unresolved. Germline V gives CDR1 SGDLS, CDR2 YYNGEE. This CDR3 has 15 amino acids. V dropped 3 bases and J dropped 5 bases, with 12 bases sitting between them.

This clonotype has ten or more counts. This chain joins TRBV28 and TRBJ1-1; no clear D gene. CDR1 is MDHEN, CDR2 SYDVKM, per germline. Trimming left V 6 bases short and J 1 base short, with 12 bases between. CDR3 length: 14 amino acids. The CDR3 DNA reads TGTGCCAGCAGGAAGGACCGATCGAACACTGAAGCTTTCTTT. Its translation: CASRKDRSNTEAFF.

This clonotype was recorded a few times. The J gene is TRBJ1-2, the V gene TRBV19, with D possibly being TRBD1 (5 bases). Germline values: CDR1 LNHDA, CDR2 SQIVND (reference sequence). The V end was cut by 8 bases, the J end by 8 bases, with 12 bases between. The CDR3 runs 11 residues. The DNA for the CDR3 is TGTGCCAGTGGCGGGGACTTGGGCTACACCTTC. Protein sequence: CASGGDLGYTF.

This clonotype showed up just a few times. This sequence joins TRBV4-2 and TRBJ2-1; D is undetermined. Germline assignment: CDR1 LGHNA and CDR2 YNFKEQ. The CDR3 runs 16 residues. V was clipped by 2 bases and J by 3 bases, with 14 bases between them. The CDR3 DNA is TGTGCCAGCAGCCAACTCCTTAGAGGACGCTACAATGAGCAGTTCTTC. This encodes CASSQLLRGRYNEQFF.

The chain joins TRBV30 to TRBJ2-1; 11 positions match TRBD2. With 2 bases clipped from V and 2 bases from J, the junction kept 2 bases outside the gene matches. This CDR3 comprises 15 residues. CDR1 is GTSNPN, CDR2 SVGIG, per germline (reference sequence). As DNA, the CDR3 is TGTGCCTGGAGTATGGGACTAGCGGCCTACAATGAGCAGTTCTTC. Translating gives CAWSMGLAAYNEQFF.

Ten or more counts support this clonotype. The V gene is TRBV6-1, the J gene TRBJ1-1, with D possibly matching TRBD1 (5 bases). The CDR3 has 14 residues. The V and J ends lost 7 bases and 4 bases respectively, with 16 bases between them. Germline CDR1 MNHNS, CDR2 SASEGT. The CDR3, as DNA: TGTGCCAGCAACCCCGCTCGCGGGGGCACTGAAGCTTTCTTT. It encodes CASNPARGGTEAFF.

The chain couples TRBV6-4 to TRBJ2-1, with a weak D call TRBD2 (5 bases). Germline CDR1 is MRHNA and CDR2 is SNTAGT. V lost 11 bases, J lost 5 bases, and 16 bases lay in between. This CDR3 is 13 amino acids long. CDR3 region: CAGRADVHNEQFF. The CDR3 nucleotides read TGTGCCGGGCGGGCTGACGTCCACAATGAGCAGTTCTTC.

This clonotype was seen only a few times. The CDR3 region is CASSLEDSHSYEQYF. The CDR3 region has the DNA TGTGCCAGCAGCTTAGAGGATTCGCACTCCTACGAGCAGTACTTC. The rearrangement uses TRBV7-6 and TRBJ2-7; D remains ambiguous. The CDR3 totals 15 residues. CDR1 SGHVS and CDR2 FNYEAQ come from the germline V gene. The V end was cut by 1 base, the J end by 0 bases, with 10 bases between.

This clonotype was detected a few times. The rearrangement joins TRBV10-3 to TRBJ2-1, with 10 positions matching TRBD2. The CDR3 totals 15 residues. Germline lookup yields CDR1 ENHRY and CDR2 SYGVKD. V was clipped by 6 bases and J by 4 bases; unmatched bases: 6. CDR3 region: CAIRGGLASYNEQFF. DNA of the CDR3: TGTGCCATCAGGGGGGGACTAGCGTCGTACAATGAGCAGTTCTTC.

J is TRBJ1-1 and V is TRBV5-4; D not certain. The V gene lost 6 bases and the J gene lost 1 base, with 10 bases spanning the gap. In germline, CDR1 is SGHNT, CDR2 YYREEE (reference sequence). The CDR3 covers 13 residues. The CDR3 loop reads CASTPGRNTEAFF. In DNA form, the CDR3 reads TGTGCCAGCACCCCTGGGAGGAACACTGAAGCTTTCTTT.

The table lists this clonotype with many counts. The chain employs TRBV12-3 or TRBV12-4 and TRBJ2-1; TRBD2 agrees at 11 bases. The CDR3 sequence is 15 residues long. V lost 4 bases and J lost 6; bases outside the gene matches: 5. CDR3 protein: CASSSSGRSFNEQFF. DNA for the CDR3: TGTGCCAGCAGTTCTAGCGGGAGGTCGTTCAATGAGCAGTTCTTC.

Regarding this clonotype: Sequence at one end of the junction differs from germline and may be a read error. This chain links TRBV12-3 or TRBV12-4 with TRBJ2-2; tentatively, D is TRBD1 (5 bases). The length of the CDR3 is 13 residues. The CDR3 coding sequence is TGTGTCAGCAGTCGACAGACCCTCGGGGAGCTGTTTTTT. Translated, it gives CVSSRQTLGELFF.

Notes on this clonotype: The junction departs from germline at one end; a sequencing error may be responsible. The rearrangement links TRBV4-1 to TRBJ2-6; D is undetermined. Germline CDR1 reads MGHRA; CDR2 reads YSYEKL. The CDR3 is made up of 14 amino acids. The CDR3 region is CASSTRSGSNVLTF. The CDR3 region has the DNA TGCGCCAGCAGCACCCGATCTGGGTCCAACGTCCTGACTTTC.

This clonotype was detected ten times or more. V usage is TRBV12-3 or TRBV12-4 and J usage is TRBJ2-2; 10 bases are shared with TRBD2. The CDR3 totals 18 residues. Unmatched junction bases numbered 15, after V lost 5 bases and J lost 6 bases. CDR3 protein: CASSTRTSGKFRAGELFF. CDR3 in DNA: TGTGCCAGCAGTACCAGGACTAGCGGAAAATTCAGGGCCGGGGAGCTGTTTTTT.

With regard to this clonotype: This may come from a read error, since a much larger clone is one base off. In nucleotides, the CDR3 is TGTGCCAGCAGCTTAGCTGGAGCGGCAACCTACGAGCAGTTCTTC. Translation: CASSLAGAATYEQFF. The chain links TRBV11-2 to TRBJ2-1, with D possibly matching TRBD2 (5 bases). The CDR3 runs to 15 residues. Deletions cut 1 base from V and 10 bases from J, with 17 bases between. The V gene's germline CDR1 is SGHAT and CDR2 FQNNGV.

J is TRBJ2-3 and V is TRBV24-1, with TRBD2 matching 16 bases. The CDR3 covers 17 residues. The V segment lost 6 bases and the J segment 6 bases; nucleotides outside the gene matches: 8. Germline V lookup: CDR1 KGHDR, CDR2 SFDVKD. The CDR3 spells CATSPGLAGGPRDTQYF. CDR3 sequence (DNA): TGTGCCACCAGTCCGGGACTAGCGGGAGGGCCACGGGATACGCAGTATTTT.

This clonotype was recorded at least ten times. In DNA, the CDR3 is TGTGCCAGCAGCCGCACAGGGGGATACGAGCAGTACTTC. This translates into CASSRTGGYEQYF. The chain joins TRBV7-9 to TRBJ2-7; TRBD1 matches 8 bases. Germline CDR1 is SEHNR and CDR2 is FQNEAQ (reference sequence). Trimming removed 5 bases from V and 4 bases from J; junction bases left unmatched: 4. The CDR3 totals 13 residues.

In the case of this clonotype: A much larger clone differs by one base, so this may be a read error. The chain carries TRBV3-1 and TRBJ2-3; 8 positions match TRBD2. Germline loops: CDR1 LGHDT, CDR2 YNNKEL (reference sequence). The CDR3 has 14 residues. V gave up 3 bases and J gave up 4 bases; unmatched junction bases: 3. CDR3 loop: CASSHLAGADTQYF. The CDR3 coding sequence is TGTGCCAGCAGCCATCTAGCGGGTGCAGATACGCAGTATTTT.

This clonotype was observed many times. The CDR3 sequence: CASSLGVGYTF. The CDR3 region has the DNA TGTGCCAGCAGTTTAGGGGTTGGCTACACCTTC. The V gene is TRBV28, the J gene TRBJ1-2; D remains ambiguous. Germline assignment: CDR1 MDHEN and CDR2 SYDVKM. Trimming cost V 2 bases and J 7 bases, with 5 bases left between them. The CDR3 runs to 11 residues.

The V gene is TRBV29-1, the J gene TRBJ2-5; D gene unclear. Germline loops: CDR1 SQVTM, CDR2 ANQGSEA. Trimming shortened V by 7 bases and J by 2 bases, and 14 bases separated the two germline ends. The CDR3 contains 13 residues. The CDR3 sequence: CSAVPGYQETQYF. CDR3 coding DNA: TGCAGCGCCGTACCGGGCTATCAAGAGACCCAGTACTTC.

V usage is TRBV24-1 and J usage is TRBJ2-1; tentatively, D is TRBD1 (6 bases). The CDR3 loop spans 15 amino acids. Germline values: CDR1 KGHDR, CDR2 SFDVKD. V lost 5 bases and J 6 bases, leaving 16 bases between the germline ends. In DNA, the CDR3 is TGTGCCACCAGTGGGGGGCTAGAGGTAGGCAATGAGCAGTTCTTC. Translating gives CATSGGLEVGNEQFF.

This clonotype was seen repeatedly, ten times or more. The V and J genes are TRBV11-2 and TRBJ2-2, with D tentatively TRBD1 or TRBD2 (5 bases each). This CDR3 has 15 amino acids. CDR1 and CDR2 (germline): SGHAT, FQNNGV. The ends were cut back, 5 bases at V and 2 bases at J, with 12 bases in the middle. CDR3 nucleotides: TGTGCCAGCAGCATTCCGGGACGCAACACCGGGGAGCTGTTTTTT. Encoded protein: CASSIPGRNTGELFF.

This clonotype came up many times. The chain uses TRBV5-1 and TRBJ2-1, with 8 positions matching TRBD2. The CDR3 runs to 15 residues. Germline assignment: CDR1 SGHRS and CDR2 YFSETQ. With 4 bases clipped from V and 4 bases from J, the junction kept 7 bases outside the gene matches. The CDR3 loop reads CASSPVEREYNEQFF. CDR3 in DNA: TGCGCCAGCAGCCCGGTCGAGCGGGAGTACAATGAGCAGTTCTTC.

The chain employs TRBV11-2 and TRBJ2-7; TRBD2 agrees at 13 bases. The end of the DNA fits TRBJ2-1 better, so the J call may be wrong. CDR3 length: 16 amino acids. Germline V CDR1 and CDR2: SGHAT, FQNNGV. CDR3 bases: TGTGCCAGCAGGCTGCCTACTAGCGGGAGGGCCACTGAGCAGTTCTTC. This encodes CASRLPTSGRATEQFF.

At least ten counts were recorded for this clonotype. The CDR3 is CSARKQGALVTQYF. The CDR3 DNA is TGCAGTGCTAGAAAACAGGGGGCTCTGGTGACCCAGTACTTC. The genes are TRBV20-1 and TRBJ2-5, with 9 bases lining up with TRBD1. Germline loops: CDR1 DFQATT, CDR2 SNEGSKA (reference sequence). This CDR3 has 14 residues. The junction had 8 bases not matched to a gene; V was cut back by 2 bases and J by 7 bases.

This clonotype was counted a few times. The chain recombines TRBV15 with TRBJ2-4, with D perhaps matching TRBD2 (5 bases). The CDR3 runs to 16 residues. V lost 0 bases and J 8 bases, leaving 17 bases between the germline ends. Germline CDR1 and CDR2: LNHNV and YYDKDF (reference sequence). This CDR3 reads CATSRDWGGRRDIQYF. In DNA form, the CDR3 reads TGTGCCACCAGCAGAGATTGGGGTGGGAGACGTGACATTCAGTACTTC.

This clonotype was observed at least ten times. The V call is TRBV12-3 or TRBV12-4, the J call TRBJ2-7, with 7 positions matching TRBD2. V lost 3 bases and J lost 7; bases outside the gene matches: 12. This CDR3 is built from 15 residues. CDR3 sequence: CASSFFGLEVREQYF. CDR3 DNA: TGTGCCAGCAGTTTTTTTGGACTAGAGGTTCGGGAGCAGTACTTC.